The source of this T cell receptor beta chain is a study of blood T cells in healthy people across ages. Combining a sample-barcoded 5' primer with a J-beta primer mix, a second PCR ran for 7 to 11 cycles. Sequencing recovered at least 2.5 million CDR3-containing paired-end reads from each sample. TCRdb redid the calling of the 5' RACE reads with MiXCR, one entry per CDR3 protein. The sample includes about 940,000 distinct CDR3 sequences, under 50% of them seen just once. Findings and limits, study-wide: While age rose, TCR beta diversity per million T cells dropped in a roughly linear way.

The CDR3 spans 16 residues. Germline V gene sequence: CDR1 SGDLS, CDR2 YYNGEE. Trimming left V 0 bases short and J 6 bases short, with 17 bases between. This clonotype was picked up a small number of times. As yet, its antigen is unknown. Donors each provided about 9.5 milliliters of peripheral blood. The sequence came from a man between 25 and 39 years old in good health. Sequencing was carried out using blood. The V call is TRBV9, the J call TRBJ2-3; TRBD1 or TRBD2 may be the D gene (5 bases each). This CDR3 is CASSVGGAGLGDTQYF. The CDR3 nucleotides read TGTGCCAGCAGCGTAGGAGGGGCGGGTCTTGGTGATACGCAGTATTTT.